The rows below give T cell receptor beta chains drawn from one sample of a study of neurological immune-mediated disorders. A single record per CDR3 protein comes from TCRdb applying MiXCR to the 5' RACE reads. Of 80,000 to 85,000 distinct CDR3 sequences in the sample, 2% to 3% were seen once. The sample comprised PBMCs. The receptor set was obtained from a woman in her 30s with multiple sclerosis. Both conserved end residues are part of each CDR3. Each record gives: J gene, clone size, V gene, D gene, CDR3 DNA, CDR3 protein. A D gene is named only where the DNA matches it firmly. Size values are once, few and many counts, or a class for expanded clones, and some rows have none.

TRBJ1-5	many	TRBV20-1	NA	TGCAGTGCTAGCACAGGTAAACCAAGCAATCAGCCCCAGCATTTT	CSASTGKPSNQPQHF
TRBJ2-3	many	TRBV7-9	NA	TGTGCCAGCAGCCCGGACAGCACAGATACGCAGTATTTT	CASSPDSTDTQYF
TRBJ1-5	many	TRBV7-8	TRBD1	TGTGCCAGCAGCCTCACAGGGGAGGTCAATCAGCCCCAGCATTTT	CASSLTGEVNQPQHF
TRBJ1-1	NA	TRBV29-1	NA	TGCAGCGTTAACTCGGGAAAACCGAACACTGAAGCTTTCTTT	CSVNSGKPNTEAFF
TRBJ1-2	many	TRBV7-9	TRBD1	TGTGCCAGCAGCTTCGGGACAGTTTATGGCTACACCTTC	CASSFGTVYGYTF
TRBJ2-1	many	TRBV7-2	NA	TGTGCCAGCAGCCGCGCGGGAAATGAGCAGTTCTTC	CASSRAGNEQFF
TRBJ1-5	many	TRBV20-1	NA	TGCAGTGCTAGGGCAGGGGTCAATCAGCCCCAGCATTTT	CSARAGVNQPQHF
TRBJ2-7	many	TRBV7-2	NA	TGTGCCAGCAGCTTAGCGCATTACGAGCAGTACTTC	CASSLAHYEQYF
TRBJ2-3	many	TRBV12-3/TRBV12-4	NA	TGTGCCAGCAGTTTAGTAGGAGATACGCAGTATTTT	CASSLVGDTQYF
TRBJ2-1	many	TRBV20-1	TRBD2	TGCAGTGCTCCGCTAGCGGGAGCTTACGTTCGAGATGAGCAGTTCTTC	CSAPLAGAYVRDEQFF
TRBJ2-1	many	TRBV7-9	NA	TGTGCCAGCAGCATAGGGGGGAGTCGGCCTCTAGAGCAGTTCTTC	CASSIGGSRPLEQFF
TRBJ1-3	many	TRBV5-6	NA	TGTGCCAGCAGCTTAAGCTCTGGAAACACCATATATTTT	CASSLSSGNTIYF
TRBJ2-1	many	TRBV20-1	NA	TGCAGTGCTGCTTTACCGGACATCCCCTGGGATGAGCAGTTCTTC	CSAALPDIPWDEQFF
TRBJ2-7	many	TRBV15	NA	TGTGCCACCAGCAGAGGGACCGACTTCTACGAGCAGTACTTC	CATSRGTDFYEQYF
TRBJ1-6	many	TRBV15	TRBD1	TGTGCCACCAGCAGGGGATCGGACAGGGGAGGCGATTCACCCCTCCACTTT	CATSRGSDRGGDSPLHF
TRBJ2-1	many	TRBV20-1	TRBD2	TGCAGTGCTAGAGATTCGGCAGCGGGAGTTTATGAGCAGTTCTTC	CSARDSAAGVYEQFF
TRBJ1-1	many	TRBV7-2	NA	TGTGCCAGCAGCTTGGCTCGGGGGGCGCGAACTGAAGCTTTCTTT	CASSLARGARTEAFF
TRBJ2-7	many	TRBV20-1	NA	TGCAGTGCTAGAGATCGGGGGCCAAGCGACTACGAGCAGTACTTC	CSARDRGPSDYEQYF
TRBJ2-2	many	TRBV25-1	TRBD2	TGTGCCAGCAGTGGACTAGCCGTCAACACCGGGGAGCTGTTTTTT	CASSGLAVNTGELFF
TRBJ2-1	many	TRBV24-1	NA	TGTGCCACCAGTGAACGAGCGGGTCCCCGCGGGGATGAGCAGTTCTTC	CATSERAGPRGDEQFF
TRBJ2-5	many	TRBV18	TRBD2	TGTGCCAGTCACCCAGGGCTAGCGGGAGAGACCCAGTACTTC	CASHPGLAGETQYF
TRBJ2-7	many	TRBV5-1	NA	TGCGCCAGCAGCTTGGGAGGGGGGCACTCCTACGAGCAGTACTTC	CASSLGGGHSYEQYF
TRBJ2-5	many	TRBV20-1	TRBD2	TGCAGTGCTAGAGATGCGAGCGGGAGGGTACAAGAGACCCAGTACTTC	CSARDASGRVQETQYF
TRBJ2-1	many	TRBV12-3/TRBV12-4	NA	TGTGCCAGCAGTCGCCAAATCTCCCGGAATGAGCAGTTCTTC	CASSRQISRNEQFF
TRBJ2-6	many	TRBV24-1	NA	TGTGCCACCAGTGATCCCCAAGGGGAAAACGATAACTCTGGGGCCAACGTCCTGACTTTC	CATSDPQGENDNSGANVLTF
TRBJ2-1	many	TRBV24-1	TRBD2	TGTGCCACCAGCCCAGAGGGACTAGCGGGGTACAATGAGCAGTTCTTC	CATSPEGLAGYNEQFF
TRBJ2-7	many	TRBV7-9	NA	TGTGCCAGCAGCTTGGGGGGGCTCACCTACGAGCAGTACTTC	CASSLGGLTYEQYF
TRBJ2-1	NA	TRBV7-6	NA	TGTGCCAGCAGCGTCGGGGGTGAGCAGTTCTTC	CASSVGGEQFF
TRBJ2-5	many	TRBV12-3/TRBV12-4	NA	TGTGCCAGCAGTTTAAAAGGGGCTATAGAGACCCAGTACTTC	CASSLKGAIETQYF
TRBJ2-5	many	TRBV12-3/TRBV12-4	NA	TGTGCCAGCAGTTTATTGGGCACACAAGAGACCCAGTACTTC	CASSLLGTQETQYF
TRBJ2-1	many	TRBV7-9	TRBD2	TGTGCCAGCAGCTTCCTAGCGGGCTCCTACAATGAGCAGTTCTTC	CASSFLAGSYNEQFF
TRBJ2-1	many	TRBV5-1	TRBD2	TGCGCCAGCAGTTACAGCTTAGCGGGAGGTAACAATGAGCAGTTCTTC	CASSYSLAGGNNEQFF
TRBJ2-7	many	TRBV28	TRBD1	TGTGCCAGCAGCCACAGGGGCCCCTCCTACGAGCAGTACTTC	CASSHRGPSYEQYF
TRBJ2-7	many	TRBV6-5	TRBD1	TGTGCCAGCAGTGCCGGGACAGGGGACTACGAGCAGTACTTC	CASSAGTGDYEQYF
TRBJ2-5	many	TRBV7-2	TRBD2	TGTGCCAGCAGCTTAAGGCTAGCGGGACGAGAGACCCAGTACTTC	CASSLRLAGRETQYF
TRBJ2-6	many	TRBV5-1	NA	TGCGCCAGCAGCTCATTTGGAGGGGCCTCTGGGGCCAACGTCCTGACTTTC	CASSSFGGASGANVLTF
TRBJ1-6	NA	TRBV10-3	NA	TGTGCCATCAGTGAGTTCGACGCTAGGAATTCACCCCTCCACTTT	CAISEFDARNSPLHF
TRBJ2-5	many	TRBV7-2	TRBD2	TGTGCCAGCAGCTACCCCGGGACTAAAGAGACCCAGTACTTC	CASSYPGTKETQYF
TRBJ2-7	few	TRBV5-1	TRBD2	TGCGCCAGCAGCTTGGAGGCGGGAGCACCCTACGAGCAGTACTTC	CASSLEAGAPYEQYF
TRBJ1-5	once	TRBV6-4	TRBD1	TGTGCCAGCAGTCGGGACAGGGGCCAGCCCCAGCATTTT	CASSRDRGQPQHF
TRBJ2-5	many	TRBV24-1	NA	TGTGCCACCAGTGACAACGAGCGGCCCGAAGAGACCCAGTACTTC	CATSDNERPEETQYF
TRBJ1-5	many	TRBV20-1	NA	TGCAGTGCTAGTGAGGGTAATAGCAATCAGCCCCAGCATTTT	CSASEGNSNQPQHF
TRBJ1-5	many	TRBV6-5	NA	TGTGCCAGCAGTGAGTTTTGGAACAGGGCAGAATCCAATCAGCCCCAGCATTTT	CASSEFWNRAESNQPQHF
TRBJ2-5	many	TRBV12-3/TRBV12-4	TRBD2	TGTGCCAGCAGTGGCAGGACTAGCGTGTTAGAGACCCAGTACTTC	CASSGRTSVLETQYF
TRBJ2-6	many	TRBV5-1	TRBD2	TGCGCCAGCAGCTCCCGGGGGGCTGGGGCCAACGTCCTGACTTTC	CASSSRGAGANVLTF
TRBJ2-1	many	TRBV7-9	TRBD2	TGTGCCAGCAGTTATAGCGGGCCCGTTAGCAATGAGCAGTTCTTC	CASSYSGPVSNEQFF
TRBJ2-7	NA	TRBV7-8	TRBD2	TGTGCCAGCAGCCTAGTAGCGGGAGTGGGCGAGCAGTACTTC	CASSLVAGVGEQYF
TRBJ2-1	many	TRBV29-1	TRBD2	TGCAGCGTCCTCGGTGGGGGGACTATTGTTTTTGGGGAGCAGTTCTTC	CSVLGGGTIVFGEQFF
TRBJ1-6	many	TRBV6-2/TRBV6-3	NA	TGTGCCAGCAGTTACGAGGGGTATTCACCCCTCCACTTT	CASSYEGYSPLHF
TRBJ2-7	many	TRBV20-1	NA	TGCAGTGCTAGCCCTCAGGCGAAATACGAGCAGTACTTC	CSASPQAKYEQYF
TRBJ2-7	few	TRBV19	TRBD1	TGTGCCAGTAGTCCCATCGGGGCGGCAGGGGGCTACGAGCAGTACTTC	CASSPIGAAGGYEQYF
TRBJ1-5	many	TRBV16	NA	TGTGCCAGCAGCCAATCGGGGAGGCAGCCCCAGCATTTT	CASSQSGRQPQHF
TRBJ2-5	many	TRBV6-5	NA	TGTGCCAGCAGTACCGGGCCCAAGACCCAGTACTTC	CASSTGPKTQYF
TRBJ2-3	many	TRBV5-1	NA	TGCGCCAGCTGCGAGCCTCGAACAGATACGCAGTATTTT	CASCEPRTDTQYF
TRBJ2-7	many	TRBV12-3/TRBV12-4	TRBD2	TGTGCCAGCAGTTTAAGCGGGAGGTACGAGCAGTACTTC	CASSLSGRYEQYF